The clone carrying this TCR beta chain has more than one count but fewer than ten. Its target is unknown. The conserved phenylalanine or tryptophan normally closing the CDR3 is absent here, so this likely arose from a read error. The data were taken from a study of metastatic and nonmetastatic thyroid tumors. There were no patients who had received any treatment before thyroid surgery. Whole-study results and caveats: Relative to benign nodules, malignant thyroid tumors were reportedly characterized by significantly elevated TCR beta diversity in blood and tumor.

TCRdb re-clonotyped the PCR reads through MiXCR. This sample carries tens of thousands of clones, around 15% of them seen once, and the ten largest clones take approximately 4.5%. Deletions cut 3 bases from V and 8 bases from J, with 16 bases between. The CDR3 totals 14 residues. Germline V gene sequence: CDR1 MNHEY, CDR2 SMNVEV (reference sequence). The V gene is TRBV27, the J gene TRBJ1-2; D might be TRBD1 (5 bases). The sample was blood. The TCR sequence derives from a female donor with papillary thyroid cancer or a benign thyroid nodule (not recorded which). Some clones in this sample may be carry-over from other donors' samples. CDR3 region: CASSLAGSWGGYTS. The DNA for the CDR3 is TGTGCCAGCAGTTTGGCGGGCAGCTGGGGGGGCTACACCTCC.